One sample yielded the 5 T cell receptor beta chains listed below, sequenced in a study of blood T cell repertoires in COVID-19. TCRdb's copy holds only in-frame clones and misses some; the assay was immunoSEQ multiplex PCR. The repertoire holds about 260,000 clones, with 70% to 90% as singletons. Sample: peripheral blood. Receptors were obtained from a middle-aged woman with acute or convalescent COVID-19.

The rearrangement uses TRBV27 and TRBJ2-7; a weak D match, TRBD2 (5 bases). V lost 6 bases and J 0 bases, leaving 21 bases between the germline ends. CDR1 MNHEY and CDR2 SMNVEV come from the germline V gene (reference sequence). The CDR3 sequence is 17 residues long. CDR3 residues: CASRNRAAEGYSYEQYV. In DNA, the CDR3 is TGTGCCAGCAGGAACAGAGCGGCGGAAGGATACTCCTACGAGCAGTACGTC.

J is TRBJ2-7 and V is TRBV2; D unresolved. The CDR3 has 10 amino acids. Trimming removed 3 bases from V and 6 bases from J, with 3 bases in between. Germline values: CDR1 SNHLY, CDR2 FYNNEI. Here the CDR3 DNA reads TGTGCCAGCAGTGACCTCGAGCAGTACGTC. Translating it yields CASSDLEQYV.

The V call is TRBV19, the J call TRBJ1-2, with D possibly being TRBD1 (5 bases). V lost 3 bases to trimming and J lost 6 bases, with 11 bases between them. Germline loops: CDR1 LNHDA, CDR2 SQIVND (reference sequence). This CDR3 comprises 13 residues. CDR3 region: CASSMRQGNGYTF. Written as DNA, the CDR3 is TGTGCCAGTAGTATGCGGCAGGGAAATGGCTACACCTTC.

This clone came up once. This rearrangement joins TRBV11-2 to TRBJ2-2, with 7 positions matching TRBD2. The CDR3 covers 19 residues. The germline V gene has CDR1 SGHAT and CDR2 FQNNGV. Trimming cost V 3 bases and J 3 bases; bases outside gene matches: 16. The CDR3 sequence is CASSFGGGRTYADTGELFF. The CDR3 DNA sequence: TGTGCCAGCAGCTTTGGGGGGGGACGAACCTACGCGGACACCGGGGAGCTGTTTTTT.

The chain combines TRBV19 with TRBJ1-1; 10 bases are a match to TRBD1. The CDR3 totals 13 residues. CDR1 is LNHDA, CDR2 SQIVND, per germline (reference sequence). Losses at the gene ends were 10 bases for V and 11 bases for J; bases not matched to a gene: 13. CDR3 bases: TGTGCCACCGACACGGACAGGGGGTTATGGGCTTTCTTT. This translates into CATDTDRGLWAFF. Full variable domain (remainder filled in from reference TRBV19 and TRBJ1-1): DGGITQSPKYLFRKEGQNVTLSCEQNLNHDAMYWYRQDPGQGLRLIYYSQIVNDFQKGDIAEGYSVSREKKESFPLTVTSAQKNPTAFYLCATDTDRGLWAFFGQGTRLTVV.